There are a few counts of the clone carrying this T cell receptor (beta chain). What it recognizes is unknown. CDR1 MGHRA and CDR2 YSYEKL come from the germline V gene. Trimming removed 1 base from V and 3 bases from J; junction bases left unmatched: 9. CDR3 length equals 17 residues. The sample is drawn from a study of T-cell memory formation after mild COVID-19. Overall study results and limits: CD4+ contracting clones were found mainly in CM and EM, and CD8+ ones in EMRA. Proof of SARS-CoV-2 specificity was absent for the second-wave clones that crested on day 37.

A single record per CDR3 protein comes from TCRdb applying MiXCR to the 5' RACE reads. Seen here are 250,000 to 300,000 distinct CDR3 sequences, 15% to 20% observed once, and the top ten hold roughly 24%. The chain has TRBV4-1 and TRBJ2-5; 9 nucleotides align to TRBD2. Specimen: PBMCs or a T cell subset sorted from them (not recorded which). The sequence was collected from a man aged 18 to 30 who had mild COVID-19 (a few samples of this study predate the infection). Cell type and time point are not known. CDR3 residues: CASSQGGASGEEETQYF. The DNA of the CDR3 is TGCGCCAGCAGCCAAGGAGGGGCTAGCGGGGAAGAAGAGACCCAGTACTTC.